This TCR beta chain is drawn from a study of T cell repertoires in cytomegalovirus infection. TCRdb itself ran the reads through MiXCR, one entry per CDR3 protein. Of roughly 500,000 distinct CDR3 sequences in the sample, approximately 40% are singletons; the top ten hold around 45%. This clonotype appeared many times. What it binds is not known. This clonotype was obtained from a human donor in good health (CMV status not recorded). Some clones in this sample may be carry-over from other donors' samples. The sequencing here drew on cultured PBMCs, taken from culture after CMV antigen stimulation.

CDR3: CASSLGQNTEAFF. The CDR3 DNA follows: TGTGCCAGCAGCTTAGGGCAGAACACTGAAGCTTTCTTT. The rearrangement links TRBV7-2 to TRBJ1-1; no definite D call. Trimming took off 1 base at V and 1 base at J, with 4 bases between the two ends. The CDR3 extends over 13 amino acids. Per the germline V gene, CDR1 is SGHTA and CDR2 is FQGNSA.